Following are 29 T cell receptor beta chains from one sample sequenced in a study of blood T cells in healthy people across ages. Sample-barcoded 5' priming and a J-beta primer mix drove a second PCR of about 6 to 12 cycles. TCRdb called the 5' RACE reads again in MiXCR, with one record for every CDR3 protein. The sample holds some 860,000 distinct CDR3 sequences, roughly three fifths seen once. The material sequenced was blood. These receptors were collected from a man aged 40-55 years in good health.

V is TRBV27 and J is TRBJ1-2, with D hard to call. V lost 3 bases and J 0 bases, leaving 14 bases between the germline ends. The CDR3 loop spans 16 amino acids. Germline V lookup: CDR1 MNHEY, CDR2 SMNVEV (reference sequence). The CDR3 DNA reads TGTGCCAGCAGTTTTGGTTTGGGAGCAGCTAACTATGGCTACACCTTC. It encodes CASSFGLGAANYGYTF.

V gene TRBV4-1 combines with J gene TRBJ1-1; no clear D. Germline V gene data show CDR1 as MGHRA and CDR2 as YSYEKL. V gave up 1 base and J gave up 3 bases, with 12 bases separating them. The CDR3 sequence is 15 residues long. The CDR3 reads CASSQGRRADTEAFF. The CDR3 DNA is TGCGCCAGCAGCCAAGGGAGGAGGGCGGACACTGAAGCTTTCTTT.

The J gene is TRBJ1-1, the V gene TRBV7-9; D is perhaps TRBD1 (6 bases). This CDR3 has 17 residues. Trimming removed 5 bases at V and 4 bases at J, with 23 bases between. CDR1 and CDR2 (germline): SEHNR, FQNEAQ (reference sequence). The CDR3 nucleotides are TGTGCCAGCAGCCTCCCCTTTTCCGGGGGCATTGGCACTGAAGCTTTCTTT. It encodes CASSLPFSGGIGTEAFF.

This chain connects TRBV2 to TRBJ2-3; no clear D. Germline V CDR1 and CDR2: SNHLY, FYNNEI. Trimming took 5 bases from V and 0 from J, leaving 12 bases between them. The CDR3 loop spans 15 amino acids. CDR3 in amino acids: CASSYLRRSTDTQYF. CDR3 nucleotide sequence: TGTGCCAGCAGTTACCTTAGGAGAAGCACAGATACGCAGTATTTT. Supplemented by reference TRBV2 and TRBJ2-3, the full variable domain reads EPEVTQTPSHQVTQMGQEVILRCVPISNHLYFYWYRQILGQKVEFLVSFYNNEISEKSEIFDDQFSVERPDGSNFTLKIRSTKLEDSAMYFCASSYLRRSTDTQYFGPGTRLTVL.

The V gene is TRBV9, the J gene TRBJ2-7; possibly TRBD1 or TRBD2 for D (6 bases each). This CDR3 comprises 15 residues. Germline-derived CDR1 and CDR2 are SGDLS and YYNGEE. Trimming took off 5 bases at V and 5 bases at J, with 20 bases between the two ends. CDR3 in DNA: TGTGCCAGCAGTTACTCGGGGGCCCCAGGGGACGAGCAGTACTTC. Protein sequence: CASSYSGAPGDEQYF. The entire variable domain, with the rest obtained from reference TRBV9 and TRBJ2-7, is as follows: DSGVTQTPKHLITATGQRVTLRCSPRSGDLSVYWYQQSLDQGLQFLIQYYNGEERAKGNILERFSAQQFPDLHSELNLSSLELGDSALYFCASSYSGAPGDEQYFGPGTRLTVT.

This clonotype occurred a few times. This chain joins TRBV10-3 and TRBJ2-3, with D maybe TRBD2 (6 bases). The CDR3 covers 15 residues. Per germline, CDR1 ENHRY and CDR2 SYGVKD. V lost 3 bases to trimming and J lost 5 bases, with 15 bases between them. CDR3: CAISESGVAGDTQYF. The CDR3 DNA reads as TGTGCCATCAGTGAATCGGGGGTTGCTGGAGATACGCAGTATTTT.

V is TRBV7-2 and J is TRBJ2-3, with a weak D call TRBD2 (7 bases). CDR1 and CDR2 from the germline V gene are SGHTA and FQGNSA. The CDR3 contains 16 residues. The V end was cut by 5 bases, the J end by 2 bases, with 17 bases between. CDR3 residues: CASSQQGGGHTDTQYF. CDR3 sequence (DNA): TGTGCCAGCAGCCAACAAGGGGGGGGGCACACAGATACGCAGTATTTT.

The chain links TRBV5-1 to TRBJ2-5; possibly TRBD2 for D (6 bases). Per germline, CDR1 SGHRS and CDR2 YFSETQ. V shed 3 bases and J shed 1 base, with 13 bases lying between them. This CDR3 region has 15 residues. The CDR3 region is CASSWGRQLQETQYF. For the CDR3, the DNA is TGCGCCAGCAGCTGGGGGAGGCAGCTCCAAGAGACCCAGTACTTC.

The chain uses TRBV5-6 and TRBJ2-5; possible D gene TRBD1, 6 bases. The assigned J gene may be wrong: the sequence end matches TRBJ2-7 better. Germline values: CDR1 SGHDT, CDR2 YYEEEE. The CDR3 extends over 13 amino acids. The chain's CDR3 is CASSMGHSYEQYF. CDR3 bases: TGTGCCAGCAGCATGGGACATTCCTACGAGCAGTACTTC.

This clonotype was detected only a few times. CDR3 coding DNA: TGTGCCAGCAGCCGCAATTTAGGGGTAGGCTACACCTTC. Translated: CASSRNLGVGYTF. The gene calls are TRBV2 and TRBJ1-2; tentative D call: TRBD1 (5 bases). V lost 6 bases and J lost 8, with 16 bases in between. The germline CDR1 and CDR2 sequences are SNHLY and FYNNEI. The CDR3 consists of 13 residues.

The CDR3 reads CASSFEQGVAFF. The CDR3 DNA reads TGCGCCAGCAGCTTTGAACAGGGTGTTGCTTTCTTT. The chain couples TRBV5-1 to TRBJ1-1; TRBD1 might be the D (6 bases). From germline, CDR1 is SGHRS and CDR2 YFSETQ. V shed 2 bases and J shed 11 bases, with 13 bases lying between them. The CDR3 runs 12 residues. The full variable domain, completed using reference TRBV5-1 and TRBJ1-1, is KAGVTQTPRYLIKTRGQQVTLSCSPISGHRSVSWYQQTPGQGLQFLFEYFSETQRNKGNFPGRFSGRQFSNSRSEMNVSTLELGDSALYLCASSFEQGVAFFGQGTRLTVV.

The rearrangement uses TRBV18 and TRBJ1-5; D is unresolved. CDR1 is KGHSH and CDR2 is LQKENI in the germline V gene. The V gene lost 2 bases and the J gene lost 4 bases, with 6 bases spanning the gap. CDR3 size: 13 residues. Here the CDR3 reads CASSPSRNQPQHF. Here the CDR3 DNA reads TGTGCCAGCTCACCAAGCCGAAATCAGCCCCAGCATTTT.

The gene calls are TRBV9 and TRBJ1-2; D gene unclear. The length of the CDR3 is 14 residues. The V gene lost 2 bases and the J gene lost 2 bases, with 10 bases spanning the gap. CDR1 is SGDLS, CDR2 YYNGEE, per germline. The CDR3 is CASSVTDVNYGYTF. Here the CDR3 DNA reads TGTGCCAGCAGCGTCACGGACGTAAACTATGGCTACACCTTC.

The CDR3 spells CATSREGLQQPQHF. For the CDR3, the DNA is TGTGCCACCAGCAGAGAAGGCCTGCAGCAGCCCCAGCATTTT. The chain couples TRBV15 to TRBJ1-5; no clear D. The V and J ends lost 0 bases and 7 bases respectively, with 10 bases between them. The CDR3 sequence is 14 residues long. The V gene's germline CDR1 is LNHNV and CDR2 YYDKDF (reference sequence).

This clonotype has only a few counts. The chain has TRBV12-3 or TRBV12-4 and TRBJ2-3; 8 positions agree with TRBD1. V was pared by 4 bases and J by 0 bases, with 6 bases of the junction left unmatched. The CDR3 runs to 16 residues. The CDR3 here is CASSSWTGTSTDTQYF. The CDR3 DNA reads TGTGCCAGCAGTTCATGGACAGGGACAAGCACAGATACGCAGTATTTT.

The rearrangement links TRBV7-9 to TRBJ1-4, with 10 bases matching TRBD1. V dropped 5 bases and J dropped 4; count of bases not matched to a gene: 4. The CDR3 loop spans 15 amino acids. Looked up from germline, CDR1 is SEHNR and CDR2 is FQNEAQ (reference sequence). CDR3 nucleotides: TGTGCCAGCAGCATCGGACAGGGGGATAATGAAAAACTGTTTTTT. It encodes CASSIGQGDNEKLFF.

The chain carries TRBV11-1 and TRBJ2-5; D is perhaps TRBD2 (5 bases). Between the trimmed V and J ends, which lost 4 bases and 1 base, there was a span of 19 bases. This CDR3 has 17 amino acids. Looked up from germline, CDR1 is SGHAT and CDR2 is FQDESV (reference sequence). The CDR3 bases are TGTGCCAGCAGCTCCCGAGATGGCCGGCGGGCCCAAGAGACCCAGTACTTC. It specifies CASSSRDGRRAQETQYF.

The genes are TRBV7-2 and TRBJ2-3, with D unclear. With 7 bases removed from V and 1 base from J, the gap between germline ends came to 9 bases. CDR3 length: 13 residues. Germline CDR1 and CDR2: SGHTA and FQGNSA. The CDR3, as DNA: TGTGCCAGCACCCTAACGGGCACAGATACGCAGTATTTT. This translates into CASTLTGTDTQYF. The entire variable domain, with the rest obtained from reference TRBV7-2 and TRBJ2-3, is as follows: GAGVSQSPSNKVTEKGKDVELRCDPISGHTALYWYRQSLGQGLEFLIYFQGNSAPDKSGLPSDRFSAERTGGSVSTLTIQRTQQEDSAVYLCASTLTGTDTQYFGPGTRLTVL.

The sample holds one count of this clonotype. The gene calls are TRBV3-1 and TRBJ1-1, with D perhaps matching TRBD1 (5 bases). The V end lost 1 base, the J end lost 1 base, and 10 bases lay between the germline ends. The CDR3 has 15 residues. Per the germline V gene, CDR1 is LGHDT and CDR2 is YNNKEL (reference sequence). In DNA, the CDR3 is TGTGCCAGCAGCCAAGTGCCCACAGGGAACACTGAAGCTTTCTTT. Its protein is CASSQVPTGNTEAFF.

This clonotype has more than one count but fewer than ten. The rearrangement links TRBV12-3 or TRBV12-4 to TRBJ2-1, with 9 bases identical to TRBD1. CDR3 size: 15 residues. Trimming removed 6 bases from V and 5 bases from J; junction bases left unmatched: 8. Written as DNA, the CDR3 is TGTGCCAGCAGGGTCACCGGGACAGGGAACAATGAGCAGTTCTTC. Protein product: CASRVTGTGNNEQFF.

This rearrangement joins TRBV12-3 or TRBV12-4 to TRBJ2-3; 8 positions agree with TRBD1. J lost 3 bases, V lost 6 bases, and 14 bases had no gene match. The CDR3 runs 17 residues. The CDR3 here is CASSREGQGHSTDTQYF. The CDR3 nucleotides read TGTGCCAGCAGCCGGGAAGGACAGGGCCATAGTACAGATACGCAGTATTTT.

Concerning this clonotype itself: A read error may explain this, as a much larger clone is one base away. The J gene is TRBJ1-5, the V gene TRBV4-2; D is perhaps TRBD1 (5 bases). Germline CDR1 LGHNA, CDR2 YNFKEQ. This CDR3 has 16 amino acids. V dropped 0 bases and J dropped 3 bases, with 12 bases sitting between them. CDR3: CASSQEASGYNQPQHF. The CDR3 DNA sequence: TGTGCCAGCAGCCAAGAAGCGTCAGGGTACAATCAGCCCCAGCATTTT.

The CDR3 reads CASSQGVRRKQYF. The CDR3, as DNA: TGTGCCAGCAGCCAAGGGGTACGCCGCAAGCAGTACTTC. The chain joins TRBV5-6 to TRBJ2-7; a possible D gene is TRBD1 (5 bases). V was cut by 4 bases and J by 8 bases, with 16 bases left in between. Germline values: CDR1 SGHDT, CDR2 YYEEEE. This CDR3 comprises 13 residues.

This chain links TRBV12-3 or TRBV12-4 with TRBJ2-7; 9 bases map to TRBD2. CDR3 length equals 14 residues. V lost 0 bases to trimming and J lost 6 bases; unmatched junction nucleotides: 3. CDR3 sequence reads: CASSLASGGREQYF. CDR3 in DNA: TGTGCCAGCAGTTTAGCTAGCGGGGGACGCGAGCAGTACTTC.

Regarding this clonotype: At one boundary the junction diverges from the germline segment, which might be a read error. The rearrangement joins TRBV27 to TRBJ1-5, with D possibly being TRBD1 (5 bases). The CDR3 is 15 amino acids. CDR1 and CDR2 (germline): MNHEY, SMNVEV (reference sequence). CDR3 DNA: TGTGCCAGCAGTTTAGCGACAGATAGCGATCAGCCCCAGCATTTT. Translating gives CASSLATDSDQPQHF.

J is TRBJ2-3 and V is TRBV24-1, with D possibly being TRBD2 (5 bases). V dropped 9 bases and J dropped 5 bases, with 14 bases sitting between them. Germline CDR1 and CDR2: KGHDR and SFDVKD. The CDR3 loop spans 13 amino acids. The DNA of the CDR3 is TGTGCCACCGGTTTCGGACTCCGAGATACGCAGTATTTT. Protein product: CATGFGLRDTQYF.

This clonotype was counted only a few times. V is TRBV7-2 and J is TRBJ2-7, with D tentatively TRBD2 (6 bases). The CDR3 has 14 amino acids. The V gene's germline CDR1 is SGHTA and CDR2 FQGNSA. Trimming pared 3 bases from V and 6 bases from J, leaving 15 bases between. This CDR3 is CASSFSGDTFEQYF. The DNA of the CDR3 is TGTGCCAGCAGCTTCTCGGGAGATACCTTCGAGCAGTACTTC.

This clonotype was counted once. The rearrangement links TRBV7-6 to TRBJ1-2; D is ambiguous. Trimming removed 1 base from V and 3 bases from J, with 12 bases in between. CDR1 SGHVS and CDR2 FNYEAQ come from the germline V gene. This CDR3 has 15 amino acids. The chain's CDR3 is CASSLEHLGDYGYTF. CDR3 bases: TGTGCCAGCAGCTTAGAGCACCTAGGCGACTATGGCTACACCTTC.

This chain uses TRBV20-1 with TRBJ2-3; D remains ambiguous. This CDR3 region has 17 residues. With 6 bases removed from V and 1 base from J, the gap between germline ends came to 23 bases. The germline CDR1 and CDR2 sequences are DFQATT and SNEGSKA (reference sequence). The CDR3 here is CSASPIPPVLGTDTQYF. For the CDR3, the DNA is TGCAGTGCCTCCCCTATTCCGCCGGTTTTGGGCACAGATACGCAGTATTTT.